This T cell receptor beta chain came from a study of blood T cell repertoires in COVID-19 (dated by TCRdb to 2018 to 2020). With regard to the full study: Samples from collaborators originated in the United States, Italy and Spain and spanned both the acute and convalescent phases of COVID-19. The repertoires were released in a freely available public database intended as a resource for research on the immune response to SARS-CoV-2. The sample metadata nearly always contained a de-identified subject ID, COVID-19 status, age in years and sex. Samples came from the ongoing ImmuneRACE study (first 160 participants) plus 1,254 subjects from 6 global collaborators. Where available, HLA class I and class II types were obtained from metadata supplied by the sample provider rather than from assay-based typing. The material from the prospective study consisted of cDNA or gDNA derived from T cells, B-cell-depleted T cells, or PBMCs. The dataset comprised deeply sampled blood TCRbeta repertoires from subjects exposed to, actively infected with, or recovered from COVID-19. Study-wide findings and limitations: The amount of clinical and demographic metadata varied by source and participant and was provided uncurated.

From the cysteine through the phenylalanine, the CDR3 covers 16 amino acids. CDR3 DNA is the only sequence kept; it has 48 bases, read in frame from the first base. The germline V gene gives CDR1 as SGHRS and CDR2 as YFSETQ. V is cut by 2 bases and J by 0 bases, and the space between the germline ends is 12 bases. The immunoSEQ Assay, a bias-controlled multiplex PCR, was used to amplify TCRbeta CDR3 regions from genomic DNA. From the authors' description of their analysis: Nucleated cell counts per sample were estimated from amplification of reference gene primers within the assay. To quantify the absolute abundance of each unique TCRbeta CDR3 rearrangement, sequence reads were collapsed and filtered. Productive Simpson clonality was computed per sample as the square root of Simpson's diversity index over productive rearrangements. TCRdb's version of the immuneACCESS table is confined to in-frame rearrangements and falls short of the full clone set. An unresolved V gene accounts for under half of the shortfall where checked; the remainder is of unknown origin. V, J and clone size reflect that table, while D and trimming were determined from the DNA. The sample has tens of thousands of clones on record, roughly 82% of them singletons. The top ten constitute about 19% of the sample.

Concerning this clone itself: This receptor's antigen is unknown. The sample holds no much larger clone one base away, and base qualities are not on file.

Collaborating institutions collected whole blood in K2EDTA tubes following their own protocols. Collaborator samples were shipped for TCRbeta analysis as frozen whole blood, isolated PBMCs, or DNA extracted from either sample type. This receptor was identified in a human donor in a cohort sampled during active COVID-19. The specimen was peripheral blood. The chain was built from TRBV5-1 and TRBJ1-5, with the D gene too uncertain to name. The CDR3 region has the sequence CASSLQPLDSNQPQHF. The bases read TGCGCCAGCAGCTTACAGCCTTTGGATAGCAATCAGCCCCAGCATTTT.